Below are 18 T cell receptor beta chains sequenced from a single sample in a study of T cell repertoires in cytomegalovirus infection. TCRdb fed the reads into MiXCR, producing one record per CDR3 protein. The sample consists of about 76,000 distinct CDR3 sequences, 3.7% of them appearing once. Sequencing used PBMCs. The receptors were sampled from a human donor in good health (CMV status not recorded). Some clones in this sample may be carry-over from other donors' samples.

In its sample, this clonotype was seen a few times. V gene TRBV7-2 combines with J gene TRBJ2-7; 9 nucleotides agree with TRBD1. Germline-derived CDR1 and CDR2 are SGHTA and FQGNSA. The length of the CDR3 is 18 residues. V was clipped by 5 bases and J by 3 bases; unmatched bases: 17. In DNA, the CDR3 is TGTGCCAGCAGCCTAAGGGGGCCAGCGACAGGGGGATACTACGAGCAGTACTTC. It codes for CASSLRGPATGGYYEQYF.

The sample holds many counts of this clonotype. The chain couples TRBV11-2 to TRBJ2-5, with a tentative D call TRBD1 (5 bases). The germline V gene encodes CDR1 SGHAT and CDR2 FQNNGV. The CDR3 is 18 residues long. V was cut by 0 bases and J by 1 base, with 18 bases left in between. CDR3 sequence (DNA): TGTGCCAGCAGCTTAGACCTACTGTATTATGACAGCCAAGAGACCCAGTACTTC. Amino acid sequence: CASSLDLLYYDSQETQYF.

There are many counts of this clonotype. The chain employs TRBV20-1 and TRBJ2-5; 8 bases are shared with TRBD1. Germline assignment: CDR1 DFQATT and CDR2 SNEGSKA (reference sequence). The junction had 9 bases not matched to a gene; V was cut back by 3 bases and J by 6 bases. CDR3 size: 14 residues. The CDR3 DNA reads as TGCAGTGCTAGTGTTTCAGGGGGCTTGAAGACCCAGTACTTC. This codes for CSASVSGGLKTQYF.

This clonotype was counted many times. The gene calls are TRBV6-2 or TRBV6-3 and TRBJ1-1, with a tentative D call TRBD1 (5 bases). The V gene lost 0 bases and the J gene lost 5 bases, with 13 bases spanning the gap. The CDR3 sequence is 15 residues long. Germline CDR1 and CDR2: MNHEY and SVGEGT. DNA of the CDR3: TGTGCCAGCAGTTACTCCGCTCAGGGTCTGACTGAAGCTTTCTTT. It yields the protein CASSYSAQGLTEAFF.

This clonotype was detected many times. V usage is TRBV24-1 and J usage is TRBJ2-1; D possibly corresponds to TRBD1 (5 bases). Germline V CDR1 and CDR2: KGHDR, SFDVKD. V was clipped by 4 bases and J by 6 bases, with 12 bases between them. This CDR3 is 14 amino acids long. CDR3 region: CATSENSRVNEQFF. In nucleotides, the CDR3 is TGTGCCACCAGTGAGAATAGCAGGGTCAATGAGCAGTTCTTC.

This clonotype was counted at least ten times. The chain joins TRBV4-1 to TRBJ2-6, with 7 bases identical to TRBD1. Trimming at V came to 1 base and at J to 3 bases, leaving 0 bases not matched to a gene. Germline-derived CDR1 and CDR2 are MGHRA and YSYEKL. CDR3 size: 15 residues. CDR3: CASSQGTGGANVLTF. As DNA, the CDR3 is TGCGCCAGCAGCCAAGGGACAGGTGGGGCCAACGTCCTGACTTTC.

This clonotype came up a few times. CDR3 sequence reads: CASSLGLAGGLYNEQFF. The CDR3 DNA sequence: TGTGCCAGCAGTTTAGGACTAGCGGGGGGCCTCTACAATGAGCAGTTCTTC. The chain combines TRBV28 with TRBJ2-1; 14 bases fit TRBD2. V was pared by 2 bases and J by 3 bases, with 3 bases of the junction left unmatched. CDR1 is MDHEN, CDR2 SYDVKM, per germline. The CDR3 consists of 17 residues.

The table lists this clonotype with many counts. The chain carries TRBV7-6 and TRBJ1-3; D unresolved. Germline assignment: CDR1 SGHVS and CDR2 FNYEAQ. The V gene lost 1 base and the J gene lost 4 bases, with 14 bases spanning the gap. The CDR3 covers 16 residues. The CDR3 here is CASSLDPATGGNTIYF. CDR3 DNA sequence: TGTGCCAGCAGCTTAGATCCGGCGACGGGGGGAAACACCATATATTTT.

This clonotype was recorded many times. The chain recombines TRBV7-9 with TRBJ1-1; D is perhaps TRBD1 (5 bases). The germline V gene encodes CDR1 SEHNR and CDR2 FQNEAQ (reference sequence). Deletions cut 3 bases from V and 5 bases from J, with 13 bases between. The CDR3 totals 14 residues. CDR3 coding DNA: TGTGCCAGCAGCTTTACGGGCGGGGGAACTGAAGCTTTCTTT. Its protein product is CASSFTGGGTEAFF.

This clonotype appeared many times. The junction and the germline gene differ at one end; a read error may be behind it. V and J are TRBV30 and TRBJ1-1; a possible D gene is TRBD1 (5 bases). This CDR3 comprises 15 residues. Germline loops: CDR1 GTSNPN, CDR2 SVGIG (reference sequence). The CDR3 sequence is CAAKRGQGMNTEAFF. The CDR3 DNA follows: TGCGCCGCTAAAAGGGGTCAGGGTATGAACACTGAAGCTTTCTTT.

This clonotype was counted at least ten times. This chain connects TRBV5-6 to TRBJ2-7; D might be TRBD1 (5 bases). Germline-derived CDR1 and CDR2 are SGHDT and YYEEEE. V lost 0 bases and J lost 7, with 17 bases in between. The CDR3 loop spans 15 amino acids. The CDR3 DNA follows: TGTGCCAGCAGCTTGGGACAGTGGGGTTTTGAGGAGCAGTACTTC. Translated, it gives CASSLGQWGFEEQYF.

This clonotype was picked up many times. The V gene is TRBV6-1, the J gene TRBJ1-6; D is ambiguous. Germline loops: CDR1 MNHNS, CDR2 SASEGT. This CDR3 spans 13 amino acids. V lost 2 bases and J 11 bases, leaving 10 bases between the germline ends. CDR3 bases: TGTGCCAGCAGTGAAACGCGAATAACACCCCTCCACTTT. This encodes CASSETRITPLHF.

In this sample, this clonotype turned up many times. V gene TRBV6-2 or TRBV6-3 combines with J gene TRBJ2-7, with TRBD1 matching 8 bases. V gave up 0 bases and J gave up 4 bases; unmatched junction bases: 11. The CDR3 has 17 amino acids. Germline V gene sequence: CDR1 MNHEY, CDR2 SVGEGT. CDR3 sequence: CASSYSIVGTGLYEQYF. The CDR3 DNA sequence: TGTGCCAGCAGTTACTCGATCGTGGGGACAGGCTTATACGAGCAGTACTTC.

At least ten counts were recorded for this clonotype. The chain recombines TRBV12-3 or TRBV12-4 with TRBJ2-5; D is undetermined. The CDR3 covers 15 residues. The V end was cut by 6 bases, the J end by 3 bases, with 17 bases between. CDR3 nucleotides: TGTGCCAGCAGCTTGCCAAGTAATGGAGAAGAGACCCAGTACTTC. It encodes CASSLPSNGEETQYF.

This clonotype has ten or more counts. The V call is TRBV7-9, the J call TRBJ1-1; no definite D call. The V end was cut by 1 base, the J end by 0 bases, with 12 bases between. Germline CDR1 is SEHNR and CDR2 is FQNEAQ (reference sequence). The CDR3 has 16 amino acids. CDR3 bases: TGTGCCAGCAGCTTAGGGTCGGGTAACATGAACACTGAAGCTTTCTTT. This gives the protein CASSLGSGNMNTEAFF.

Ten or more counts support this clonotype. This CDR3 reads CASSQEPGSYEQYF. The DNA for the CDR3 is TGCGCCAGCAGCCAAGAACCAGGTTCCTACGAGCAGTACTTC. V usage is TRBV4-3 and J usage is TRBJ2-7; no firm D call. This CDR3 is 14 amino acids long. With 0 bases removed from V and 1 base from J, the gap between germline ends came to 7 bases. Germline V gives CDR1 LGHNA, CDR2 YSLEER.

At least ten counts were recorded for this clonotype. This sequence joins TRBV19 and TRBJ2-6; 7 bases match TRBD2. The CDR3 spans 18 residues. The V and J ends lost 3 bases and 0 bases, in that order; junction bases with no gene match: 8. CDR1 is LNHDA, CDR2 SQIVND, per germline (reference sequence). The CDR3 is CASSISAGRGSGANVLTF. For the CDR3, the DNA is TGTGCCAGTAGTATTTCGGCAGGGAGGGGCTCTGGGGCCAACGTCCTGACTTTC.

This clonotype appeared many times. This chain joins TRBV12-3 or TRBV12-4 and TRBJ1-2; no clear D. The ends were cut back, 3 bases at V and 6 bases at J, with 17 bases in the middle. This CDR3 has 15 amino acids. CDR3 coding DNA: TGTGCCAGCAGTTTGACTCTCTTACCTGGCCATGGCTACACCTTC. Residues: CASSLTLLPGHGYTF.